Below, 6 T cell receptor beta chains from the same sample are listed, as sequenced in a study of T cell repertoires in cytomegalovirus infection. TCRdb re-called the reads with MiXCR, one entry per CDR3 protein. The data hold around 740,000 distinct CDR3 sequences, with approximately 34% observed a single time. Specimen: PBMCs. Every receptor here comes from a human donor in good health (CMV status not recorded). Some clones in this sample may be carry-over from other donors' samples.

The J gene is TRBJ1-5, the V gene TRBV6-1; D gene uncertain. The germline V gene has CDR1 MNHNS and CDR2 SASEGT. The CDR3 is 14 residues long. The chain's CDR3 is CSGSIGLSYQPQHF. The CDR3 DNA is TGTTCCGGCTCCATCGGACTGAGCTATCAGCCCCAGCATTTT.

As for this clonotype: At one end, the junction sequence differs from germline, possibly due to a read error. This chain uses TRBV7-2 with TRBJ1-1, with D unresolved. This CDR3 has 12 amino acids. The germline V gene has CDR1 SGHTA and CDR2 FQGNSA. CDR3 amino acids: CPSSQVWTEAFF. The CDR3 bases are TGTCCCAGCTCCCAGGTTTGGACTGAAGCTTTCTTT. Using reference TRBV7-2 and TRBJ1-1 for the parts outside the CDR3, the full variable domain is GAGVSQSPSNKVTEKGKDVELRCDPISGHTALYWYRQSLGQGLEFLIYFQGNSAPDKSGLPSDRFSAERTGGSVSTLTIQRTQQEDSAVYLCPSSQVWTEAFFGQGTRLTVV.

The chain links TRBV5-6 to TRBJ1-1; D unclear. V lost 0 bases and J 2 bases, leaving 8 bases between the germline ends. This CDR3 spans 14 amino acids. Germline CDR1 reads SGHDT; CDR2 reads YYEEEE. The CDR3 DNA is TGTGCCAGCAGCTTGGCGGCCGAAAACACTGAAGCTTTCTTT. Protein sequence: CASSLAAENTEAFF.

This chain links TRBV19 with TRBJ1-4, with D possibly being TRBD1 (5 bases). The CDR3 totals 13 residues. Looked up from germline, CDR1 is LNHDA and CDR2 is SQIVND (reference sequence). V was cut by 7 bases and J by 8 bases, with 14 bases left in between. CDR3 sequence reads: CASKPGIGEKLFF. The DNA for the CDR3 is TGTGCCAGTAAGCCAGGGATCGGGGAAAAACTGTTTTTT.

In its sample, this clonotype was seen a few times. The V and J genes are TRBV6-5 and TRBJ1-1; D is uncertain. Looked up from germline, CDR1 is MNHEY and CDR2 is SVGAGI. V shed 6 bases and J shed 2 bases, with 13 bases lying between them. The CDR3 runs to 14 residues. CDR3 protein: CASSRRADNTEAFF. The CDR3 nucleotides read TGTGCCAGCAGCCGCCGGGCCGATAACACTGAAGCTTTCTTT.

Remarks on this clonotype: One end of the junction fails to match germline, which may point to a read error. The chain carries TRBV5-3 and TRBJ1-2; maybe TRBD1 (5 bases). TRBV5-3 is an ORF for which the function is uncertain. The CDR3 contains 17 residues. CDR3 amino acids: CASSLAGQGRANYGYTF. CDR3 coding DNA: TGTGCCAGCAGCTTGGCGGGGCAGGGTCGGGCTAACTATGGCTACACCTTC.